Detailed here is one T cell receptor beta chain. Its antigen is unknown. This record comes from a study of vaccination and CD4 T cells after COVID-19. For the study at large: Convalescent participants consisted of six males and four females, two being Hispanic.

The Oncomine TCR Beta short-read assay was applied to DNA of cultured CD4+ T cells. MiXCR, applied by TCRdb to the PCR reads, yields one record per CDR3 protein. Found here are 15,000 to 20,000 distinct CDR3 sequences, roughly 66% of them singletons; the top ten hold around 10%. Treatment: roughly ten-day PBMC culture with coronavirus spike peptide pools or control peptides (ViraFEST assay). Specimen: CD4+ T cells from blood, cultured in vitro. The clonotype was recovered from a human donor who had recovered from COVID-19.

CDR3 region: CAWSWDRTQPQHF. CDR3 nucleotides: TGTGCCTGGAGCTGGGACAGGACTCAGCCCCAGCATTTT. V gene TRBV30 combines with J gene TRBJ1-5, with 8 bases fitting TRBD1. J gave up 6 bases and V 3 bases, and 4 bases lay outside the gene matches. The CDR3 consists of 13 residues. The germline gives CDR1 GTSNPN, CDR2 SVGIG (reference sequence).